The present TCR beta chain was sequenced within a study of blood T cells in healthy people across ages. A second roughly 7 to 11 cycle PCR used barcoded and J-beta primers. Each TCR beta cDNA got a 12-nucleotide random molecular identifier. TCRdb re-called the 5' RACE reads through MiXCR, storing one row per CDR3 protein. The data show approximately 600,000 distinct CDR3 sequences, roughly 53% seen once. V was shortened by 2 bases and J by 1 base, with 8 bases between the two germline ends. The CDR3 has 14 residues. There were healthy Caucasian individuals from Russia, aged about 6 to 100, serving as donors. Extractions gave at least 5 micrograms of total RNA per sample.

The sample comprised blood. This TCR derives from a man aged 60 to 69 in good health. The rearrangement joins TRBV12-3 or TRBV12-4 to TRBJ1-1; no definite D call. In nucleotides, the CDR3 is TGTGCCAGCAGTTTACGCAGATCGAACACTGAAGCTTTCTTT. Residues: CASSLRRSNTEAFF.